The 17 T cell receptor beta chains below all came from one sample that was sequenced in a study of post-analysis software for immune sequencing data (dated by TCRdb to about 2015). Study-level results and caveats: Roughly 5 TRBV segments, including TRBV5-6, TRBV5-1 and TRBV20-1, were significantly more frequent in patients than controls.

The library was produced with PCR. TCRdb shows the sequencer as Illumina HiSeq 2500. Unique molecular identifiers were incorporated into TCR beta cDNA libraries to reduce PCR and sequencing biases. The public reads were run again by TCRdb, first through fastp at Q25 and then through MiXCR, and only productive beta chains were kept. Entries that share a CDR3 protein sequence are merged under the most common genes and DNA. The sample profile shows about 770,000 distinct CDR3 sequences; around 42% of them were found once. The ten largest make up 4% to 5% of the sample. Which antigens these TCRs recognize remains unknown. Sequenced material: blood. The receptors derive from a girl between 10 and 17 years old with multiple sclerosis.

The chain recombines TRBV20-1 with TRBJ2-5, with D hard to call. The germline V and J ends were trimmed by 3 bases and 2 bases, with 7 bases remaining between them. Per germline, CDR1 DFQATT and CDR2 SNEGSKA (reference sequence). The CDR3 contains 12 residues. The CDR3: CSASPEQETQYF. The CDR3 DNA sequence: TGCAGTGCTAGCCCAGAGCAAGAGACCCAGTACTTC.

The V and J genes are TRBV3-1 and TRBJ2-3; 8 bases fit TRBD2. Germline V gene lookup returns CDR1 LGHDT and CDR2 YNNKEL (reference sequence). Trimming cost V 0 bases and J 0 bases; bases outside gene matches: 5. There are 17 residues in the CDR3. CDR3 in amino acids: CASSQDILAGSTDTQYF. The DNA of the CDR3 is TGTGCCAGCAGCCAAGATATCCTAGCGGGTAGCACAGATACGCAGTATTTT.

This clonotype was detected a few times. The rearrangement links TRBV2 to TRBJ2-7; D uncertain. The CDR3 covers 12 residues. The V gene's germline CDR1 is SNHLY and CDR2 FYNNEI. V lost 11 bases and J 5 bases, leaving 16 bases between the germline ends. The CDR3 DNA reads as TGTGCCGCAGACCTAGGAATGGACGAGCAGTACTTC. Amino acid sequence: CAADLGMDEQYF.

This clonotype has only a few counts. This sequence joins TRBV11-2 and TRBJ2-4; 7 bases align to TRBD2. Losses at the gene ends were 2 bases for V and 0 bases for J; bases not matched to a gene: 7. CDR1 SGHAT and CDR2 FQNNGV come from the germline V gene. This CDR3 spans 17 amino acids. The CDR3 spells CASSLPLAGVAKNIQYF. The CDR3 DNA reads as TGTGCCAGCAGCTTACCCCTTGCGGGGGTAGCCAAAAACATTCAGTACTTC.

This clonotype appeared a few times. This chain links TRBV20-1 with TRBJ2-1; TRBD2 agrees at 15 bases. Germline V gene data show CDR1 as DFQATT and CDR2 as SNEGSKA (reference sequence). Germline trimming cut 5 bases from V and 6 bases from J; bases unmatched to any gene: 2. This CDR3 is built from 14 residues. The CDR3 coding sequence is TGCAGTGCTGGACTAGCGGGAGGGCCCAATGAGCAGTTCTTC. It specifies CSAGLAGGPNEQFF.

V and J are TRBV28 and TRBJ2-4; either TRBD1 or TRBD2 may fit D (5 bases each). Trimming removed 3 bases from V and 0 bases from J, with 15 bases in between. Germline loops: CDR1 MDHEN, CDR2 SYDVKM. The CDR3 loop spans 17 amino acids. CDR3 protein: CASSLRSGGIAKNIQYF. The CDR3 bases are TGTGCCAGCAGTTTGAGAAGTGGGGGAATAGCCAAAAACATTCAGTACTTC.

V and J are TRBV12-3 or TRBV12-4 and TRBJ2-2; TRBD2 agrees at 11 bases. Trimming took 7 bases from V and 2 from J; bases not matched to a gene: 9. The CDR3 is 17 amino acids. CDR3 bases: TGTGCCAGCAACCTAGGCGGGACTAGCGGCAACACCGGGGAGCTGTTTTTT. Translation: CASNLGGTSGNTGELFF.

This chain joins TRBV20-1 and TRBJ2-7; possible D gene TRBD1, 6 bases. This CDR3 has 16 amino acids. From germline, CDR1 is DFQATT and CDR2 SNEGSKA (reference sequence). Trimming cost V 0 bases and J 0 bases, with 15 bases left between them. Here the CDR3 reads CSARDVVTGYSYEQYF. In DNA form, the CDR3 reads TGCAGTGCTAGAGATGTTGTGACAGGATACTCCTACGAGCAGTACTTC.

In this sample, this clonotype turned up many times. The chain has TRBV6-1 and TRBJ2-3, with D maybe TRBD2 (6 bases). Deletions cut 2 bases from V and 1 base from J, with 13 bases between. This CDR3 has 16 residues. CDR1 is MNHNS, CDR2 SASEGT, per germline. Written as DNA, the CDR3 is TGTGCCAGCAGTGAATCCCCGGGAGAAGGCACAGATACGCAGTATTTT. This encodes CASSESPGEGTDTQYF.

The gene calls are TRBV7-9 and TRBJ2-5; D is perhaps TRBD2 (5 bases). V lost 5 bases, J lost 2 bases, and 12 bases lay in between. The CDR3 has 14 residues. The V gene's germline CDR1 is SEHNR and CDR2 FQNEAQ (reference sequence). CDR3 region: CASSPSRGQETQYF. CDR3 DNA: TGTGCCAGCAGCCCCTCCCGGGGTCAAGAGACCCAGTACTTC.

The sample holds a few counts of this clonotype. This rearrangement joins TRBV10-3 to TRBJ2-7; D is perhaps TRBD1 (5 bases). CDR3 length equals 13 residues. Germline lookup yields CDR1 ENHRY and CDR2 SYGVKD. V lost 7 bases and J lost 2, with 12 bases in between. CDR3: CAITGQAPYEQYF. The CDR3 DNA follows: TGTGCCATCACTGGACAAGCCCCCTACGAGCAGTACTTC.

This rearrangement joins TRBV7-9 to TRBJ2-7; D possibly corresponds to TRBD1 (5 bases). The V gene's germline CDR1 is SEHNR and CDR2 FQNEAQ (reference sequence). Trimming took 5 bases from V and 5 from J, leaving 25 bases between them. The CDR3 has 17 amino acids. CDR3 nucleotide sequence: TGTGCCAGCAGCGCGGCTCGCGGACGACAGAGTTCGGACGAGCAGTACTTC. Residues: CASSAARGRQSSDEQYF.

The genes are TRBV7-9 and TRBJ1-1; perhaps TRBD1 as D (6 bases). CDR3 size: 19 residues. The V and J ends lost 0 bases and 4 bases respectively, with 24 bases between them. Germline V lookup: CDR1 SEHNR, CDR2 FQNEAQ (reference sequence). Here the CDR3 DNA reads TGTGCCAGCAGCTTAGCGGTGGGCGTCGGCAGGGGAAAGGGCACTGAAGCTTTCTTT. Translation: CASSLAVGVGRGKGTEAFF. The full variable domain, with the rest looked up from reference TRBV7-9 and TRBJ1-1, is DTGVSQNPRHKITKRGQNVTFRCDPISEHNRLYWYRQTLGQGPEFLTYFQNEAQLEKSRLLSDRFSAERPKGSFSTLEIQRTEQGDSAMYLCASSLAVGVGRGKGTEAFFGQGTRLTVV.

The V and J genes are TRBV7-2 and TRBJ2-5, with 14 bases lining up with TRBD2. Germline V gene lookup returns CDR1 SGHTA and CDR2 FQGNSA. V lost 4 bases and J lost 5; bases outside the gene matches: 3. This CDR3 region has 15 residues. This CDR3 is CASSSGTSGSETQYF. For the CDR3, the DNA is TGTGCCAGCAGCTCAGGGACTAGCGGGAGTGAGACCCAGTACTTC.

The chain links TRBV20-1 to TRBJ2-1; no clear D. The CDR3 covers 15 residues. Germline CDR1 is DFQATT and CDR2 is SNEGSKA (reference sequence). Trimming took 4 bases from V and 4 from J, leaving 17 bases between them. In DNA form, the CDR3 reads TGCAGTGCTACCGTGGACGTTTCCCCGTACAATGAGCAGTTCTTC. This sequence encodes CSATVDVSPYNEQFF.

The V and J genes are TRBV20-1 and TRBJ2-5; possibly TRBD1 for D (6 bases). The germline V gene has CDR1 DFQATT and CDR2 SNEGSKA (reference sequence). Trimming stripped 2 bases from V and 4 bases from J, with 11 bases between. This CDR3 comprises 13 residues. In DNA form, the CDR3 reads TGCAGTGCTAGATGGCTAGGGGGAGAGACCCAGTACTTC. Protein: CSARWLGGETQYF.

In this sample, this clonotype turned up a few times. The V and J genes are TRBV10-1 and TRBJ2-7; 9 bases agree with TRBD2. The CDR3 is 15 residues long. The J segment lost 2 bases and the V segment lost 0 bases, leaving 2 bases of the junction unmatched. Germline V lookup: CDR1 WNHNN, CDR2 SYGVQD (reference sequence). CDR3 in DNA: TGCGCCAGCAGTGAGTCTAGCGGGAGTCCCTACGAGCAGTACTTC. This gives the protein CASSESSGSPYEQYF.